These T cell receptor beta chains were read from a single sample in a study of control samples from healthy donors and cancer patients. The method was immunoSEQ multiplex PCR; TCRdb's version includes in-frame clones alone and lacks a portion of them. The table shows fewer than 200,000 clones, with nearly 96% occurring only once. Sequenced material: blood. The source of these receptors is a young woman in good health. Each CDR3 is given with its conserved first and last residue.

>TRBV19|TRBJ1-4|15
CASTKKAATNEKLFF
>TRBV4-2|TRBJ2-3|13
CASSQAPPHAQYF
>TRBV28|TRBJ2-1|15
CASRPGQGIHNEQFF
>TRBV11-3|TRBJ1-1|13
CASSLDLNTEAFF
>TRBV6-5|TRBJ2-5|16
CASSYHRRSPQETQYF
>TRBV30|TRBJ1-1|13
CAWSAGAGGEAFF
>TRBV28|TRBJ1-5|14
CASSSGDNNQPQHF
>TRBV28|TRBJ2-1|16
CASSSSAVRTYNEQFF
>TRBV2|TRBJ2-6|15
CASSVRFSGANVLTF
>TRBV3-1/TRBV3-2|-|17
CASSQVVRDRESHEQYF
>TRBV2|TRBJ2-7|13
CASSAQGAYEQYF
>TRBV5-1|TRBJ2-1|13
CASSLGPMNEQFF
>TRBV28|TRBJ1-5|14
CASRGTGRNQPQHF
>TRBV6-6|TRBJ2-2|13
CASSYQDTGELFF
>TRBV6-2/TRBV6-3|TRBJ1-1|13
CASSLGGNTEAFF
>TRBV5-1|TRBJ2-7|15
CASSFTGTGGGEQYF
>TRBV12-5|TRBJ1-5|15
CASGLPRQGAQPQHF
>TRBV24-1|TRBJ2-1|16
CATSDSRPSSYNEQFF
>TRBV7-9|TRBJ1-1|14
CASSLYGGDTEAFF
>TRBV27|TRBJ2-2|12
CASSFEGGELFF
>TRBV2|TRBJ2-4|19
CASNYHRGVSRDAKNIQYF
>TRBV27|TRBJ2-7|12
CASKGSPYEQYF
>TRBV28|TRBJ1-5|14
CASSLLSGNQPQHF
>TRBV29-1|TRBJ1-2|13
CSVDGQGIYGYTF
>TRBV7-2|TRBJ1-4|14
CASSLDRGREKLFF
>TRBV4-1|TRBJ2-2|13
CASSQAHAGELFF
>TRBV30|TRBJ1-2|14
CAWIRGLANYGYTF
>TRBV13|TRBJ2-2|15
CASSADREYTGELFF
>TRBV6-1|TRBJ1-1|14
CASSERGGSTEAFF
>TRBV28|TRBJ2-2|15
CASSFLAGQTGELFF
>TRBV4-1|TRBJ1-4|16
CASSHEDSLQSEKLFF
>TRBV5-1|TRBJ1-3|14
CASSPGTYGNTIYF
>TRBV2|TRBJ2-1|12
CASSRHYNEQFF
>TRBV6-5|TRBJ2-4|14
CASRGGAGVNIQYF
>TRBV2|TRBJ2-3|14
CASSPGLGADTQYF
>TRBV6-2/TRBV6-3|TRBJ2-1|15
CASSYRFGQYNEQFF
>TRBV27|TRBJ2-2|16
CASRPVRGPYTGELFF
>TRBV10-2|TRBJ1-1|13
CASSIGTAIEAFF
>TRBV18|TRBJ1-2|14
CASSPLSDNYGYTF
>TRBV30|TRBJ2-7|12
CAWSGGSYEQYF
>TRBV3-1/TRBV3-2|TRBJ2-7|15
CASSQDLAGVYEQYF
>TRBV29-1|TRBJ1-2|11
CSVDLGDGYTF
>TRBV5-4|TRBJ2-5|16
CASSAQLGGGEETQYF
>TRBV6-5|TRBJ1-4|15
CATGGGNTLNEKLFF
>TRBV3-1/TRBV3-2|TRBJ1-3|14
CASSPPVSGNTIYF
>TRBV11-2|TRBJ2-2|17
CASSLDHGQGNTGELFF